This entry concerns a single TCR beta chain. Its antigen is not identified. This sample stems from a study of CD8+ T cells in alopecia areata. On the study more broadly: Treated patients were given 5 to 10 mg oral tofacitinib twice daily. Study conclusions and caveats: Researchers report lesional scalp, most notably alopecia totalis/universalis, outstripped normal scalp in clonality. Tofacitinib produced a significant decrease in scalp clonality and in expanded CD8+ clones among the top 100.

Treatment here: oral pan-JAK inhibitor, 5-10 mg twice daily. The authors sorted CD4+ and CD8+ T cells from PBMCs. Trimming stripped 4 bases from V and 2 bases from J, with 11 bases between. This CDR3 has 14 residues. Germline loops: CDR1 ENHRY, CDR2 SYGVKD. The authors extracted RNA and reverse transcribed it into cDNA as the sequencing template. TCRdb's table, derived via immunoSEQ multiplex PCR, lists solely in-frame clones and lacks some. In the table there are some 99,000 clones, roughly two thirds of which are singletons. The specimen comprised CD8+ T cells sorted from blood, sampled at week 4, from a patient treated with tofacitinib. The origin of this receptor is a human donor with alopecia areata. The gene calls are TRBV10-3 and TRBJ2-5; a possible D gene is TRBD1 (5 bases). The CDR3 DNA reads as TGTGCCATCAGTGCTGGTCGACAGCAAGAGACCCAGTACTTC. This translates into CAISAGRQQETQYF.